This TCR beta chain derives from a study of T cells in Graves' hyperthyroidism and ophthalmopathy. Overall study findings and caveats: Ophthalmopathy and stable hyperthyroidism were told apart by a 13 V-J model.

A word on this clonotype: Its antigen remains unidentified.

V gave up 5 bases and J gave up 3 bases, with 10 bases separating them. The V gene's germline CDR1 is SGHTA and CDR2 FQGNSA. This CDR3 has 13 residues. Template material for amplifying TCR beta CDR3 regions consisted of RNA transcripts. The study used the HTBI primer set for a first-round RT-PCR of the TCR CDR3. One entry per CDR3 protein results from TCRdb running MiXCR on the multiplex PCR reads. The sample has 490,000 or so distinct CDR3 sequences; 40% to 50% are singletons. This chain connects TRBV7-2 to TRBJ1-1; no clear D gene. The TCR originated in an adult woman with Graves' disease, either hyperthyroidism or ophthalmopathy (not recorded which). Sequencing input: peripheral blood or thyroid tissue (not recorded which). The DNA of the CDR3 is TGTGCCAGCAGCGGTTGGGCGGACACTGAAGCTTTCTTT. Translated: CASSGWADTEAFF.